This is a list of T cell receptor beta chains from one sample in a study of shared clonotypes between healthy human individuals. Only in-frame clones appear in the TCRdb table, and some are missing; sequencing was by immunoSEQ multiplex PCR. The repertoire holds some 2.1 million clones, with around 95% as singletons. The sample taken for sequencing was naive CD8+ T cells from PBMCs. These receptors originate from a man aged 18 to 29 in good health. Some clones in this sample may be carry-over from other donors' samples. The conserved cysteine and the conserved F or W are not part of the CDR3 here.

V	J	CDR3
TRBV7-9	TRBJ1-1	ASSFGGMLSEAF
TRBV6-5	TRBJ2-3	ASSLAGPSTDTQY
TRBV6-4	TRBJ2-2	ATKTDAGELF
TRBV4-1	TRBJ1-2	ASSLLPTLGALGGYT
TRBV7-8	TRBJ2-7	ASSLAWGNYEQY
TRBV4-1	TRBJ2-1	ASSQVRREGLDEQF
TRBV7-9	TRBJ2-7	ASSFSVDEQY
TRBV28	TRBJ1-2	ASEGQGMVIDGYT
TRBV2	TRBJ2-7	ASSEWVSHSYEQY
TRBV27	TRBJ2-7	ASSLSPDSHDFYEQY
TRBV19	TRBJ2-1	ASSSTGLAAGYEQF
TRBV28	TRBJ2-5	ASSLNAGARETQY
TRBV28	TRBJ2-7	ASAQGVLYEQY